This passage covers 23 T cell receptor beta chains from one sample sequenced in a study of CD8+ T cells in alopecia areata. Following extraction, RNA underwent reverse transcription to cDNA, which served as the sequencing template. Repertoires were generated with immunoSEQ multiplex PCR, while TCRdb's copy carries only in-frame clones and drops some. The table records some 240,000 clones, roughly 57% of them present only once. The sequences come from CD4+ T cells sorted from blood, collected at week 0. These receptors were taken from a human donor with alopecia areata.

This chain links TRBV11-2 with TRBJ1-1, with a possible D match to TRBD1 (5 bases). Germline CDR1 reads SGHAT; CDR2 reads FQNNGV. There are 14 residues in the CDR3. The ends were cut back, 5 bases at V and 1 base at J, with 11 bases in the middle. CDR3 coding DNA: TGTGCCAGCAGCGCCGGGGGGAGGAACACTGAAGCTTTCTTT. It yields the protein CASSAGGRNTEAFF.

The genes are TRBV4-1 and TRBJ2-3, with D hard to call. With 6 bases removed from V and 3 bases from J, the gap between germline ends came to 13 bases. CDR1 is MGHRA, CDR2 YSYEKL, per germline. The CDR3 is 14 amino acids. CDR3 in DNA: TGCGCCAGCAGGAGGCAGGACGGGACAGATACGCAGTATTTT. Protein sequence: CASRRQDGTDTQYF.

This chain links TRBV19 with TRBJ2-1; the match to TRBD1 covers 7 bases. V was pared by 5 bases and J by 8 bases, with 6 bases of the junction left unmatched. CDR1 and CDR2 from the germline V gene are LNHDA and SQIVND (reference sequence). CDR3 size: 13 residues. The CDR3 coding sequence is TGTGCCAGTAGTTCCTTTCAGGGGGATGAGCAGTTCTTC. It yields the protein CASSSFQGDEQFF.

The chain combines TRBV5-1 with TRBJ1-1, with TRBD1 matching over 9 bases. With 0 bases clipped from V and 11 bases from J, the junction kept 5 bases outside the gene matches. This CDR3 has 13 residues. CDR1 SGHRS and CDR2 YFSETQ come from the germline V gene. This chain's CDR3 is CASSLGTGDGAFF. As DNA, the CDR3 is TGCGCCAGCAGCTTGGGGACAGGGGACGGGGCTTTCTTT.

The genes are TRBV5-1 and TRBJ2-7, with D perhaps TRBD2 (5 bases). V was trimmed by 4 bases and J by 3 bases, leaving 14 bases between them. Germline V gene lookup returns CDR1 SGHRS and CDR2 YFSETQ. The CDR3 is 14 amino acids. The CDR3 protein is CASSPADTSYEQYF. As DNA, the CDR3 is TGCGCCAGCAGCCCGGCTGACACTAGCTACGAGCAGTACTTC.

V gene TRBV4-2 combines with J gene TRBJ1-4; D gene uncertain. The CDR3 extends over 15 amino acids. Germline values: CDR1 LGHNA, CDR2 YNFKEQ. V was trimmed by 0 bases and J by 8 bases, leaving 13 bases between them. CDR3 sequence: CASSQDLGQGEKLFF. Here the CDR3 DNA reads TGTGCCAGCAGCCAAGATTTGGGCCAAGGGGAAAAACTGTTTTTT.

The chain combines TRBV11-1 with TRBJ1-1, with D possibly TRBD1 on 5 matching bases. The germline CDR1 and CDR2 sequences are SGHAT and FQDESV (reference sequence). Trimming shortened V by 5 bases and J by 6 bases, and 16 bases separated the two germline ends. The CDR3 sequence is 14 residues long. CDR3 nucleotides: TGTGCCAGCAGCACGAGGAGTCAGGGCCCTGAAGCTTTCTTT. It encodes CASSTRSQGPEAFF.

This clone was found a few times. Other DNA sequences in the sample encode the same CDR3. The chain is built from TRBV7-2 and TRBJ2-7; 8 positions match TRBD2. The CDR3 runs 15 residues. CDR1 is SGHTA and CDR2 is FQGNSA in the germline V gene. With 0 bases clipped from V and 1 base from J, the junction kept 2 bases outside the gene matches. The CDR3 loop is CASSLAGTSSYEQYF. CDR3 sequence (DNA): TGTGCCAGCAGCTTAGCCGGGACTAGTTCCTACGAGCAGTACTTC.

This rearrangement joins TRBV5-1 to TRBJ2-5, with D uncertain. V was shortened by 0 bases and J by 5 bases, with 11 bases between the two germline ends. The CDR3 extends over 14 amino acids. CDR1 is SGHRS, CDR2 YFSETQ, per germline. The chain's CDR3 is CASSLAVSRETQYF. Written as DNA, the CDR3 is TGCGCCAGCAGCTTGGCGGTTTCGAGGGAGACCCAGTACTTC.

V and J are TRBV27 and TRBJ2-1, with TRBD1 identical over 7 bases. Trimming removed 5 bases from V and 2 bases from J; junction bases left unmatched: 6. Germline lookup yields CDR1 MNHEY and CDR2 SMNVEV (reference sequence). The CDR3 runs to 15 residues. Here the CDR3 DNA reads TGTGCCAGCAGTAACACAGGGGCCACCTACAATGAGCAGTTCTTC. It yields the protein CASSNTGATYNEQFF.

The chain has TRBV6-1 and TRBJ2-1, with D possibly matching TRBD1 (5 bases). Between the trimmed V and J ends, which lost 3 bases and 7 bases, there was a span of 13 bases. Germline V CDR1 and CDR2: MNHNS, SASEGT. The CDR3 runs to 14 residues. The CDR3 DNA follows: TGTGCCAGCAGTGAGGGCAGGGAAGGAAATGAGCAGTTCTTC. It is translated as CASSEGREGNEQFF.

The rearrangement joins TRBV30 to TRBJ1-5; 8 bases fit TRBD1. Germline CDR1 and CDR2: GTSNPN and SVGIG (reference sequence). This CDR3 has 13 amino acids. Trimming cost V 3 bases and J 7 bases; bases outside gene matches: 5. CDR3 loop: CAWSGQGVQPQHF. The CDR3 coding sequence is TGTGCCTGGAGCGGACAGGGTGTCCAGCCCCAGCATTTT.

This chain links TRBV7-7 with TRBJ2-3; 9 bases align to TRBD1. The trim removed 5 bases at V and 4 bases at J, leaving 7 bases unmatched. This CDR3 spans 15 amino acids. Germline CDR1 SSHAT, CDR2 FNYEAQ (reference sequence). This CDR3 reads CASSLRDRVSDTQYF. CDR3 DNA: TGTGCCAGCAGCCTCCGGGACAGGGTGTCAGATACGCAGTATTTT.

The rearrangement links TRBV2 to TRBJ1-5; D gene unclear. CDR1 and CDR2 from the germline V gene are SNHLY and FYNNEI. The CDR3 extends over 12 amino acids. V was clipped by 7 bases and J by 4 bases, with 8 bases between them. CDR3 region: CASTTQNQPQHF. The CDR3 region has the DNA TGTGCCAGCACTACGCAGAATCAGCCCCAGCATTTT.

V usage is TRBV5-1 and J usage is TRBJ2-7; D possibly corresponds to TRBD1 (6 bases). This CDR3 is built from 13 residues. Germline V lookup: CDR1 SGHRS, CDR2 YFSETQ. Trimming cost V 4 bases and J 3 bases, with 11 bases left between them. The CDR3 region is CASSLPDSYEQYF. The DNA for the CDR3 is TGCGCCAGCAGCCTGCCGGACAGCTACGAGCAGTACTTC.

This clone was counted once. The chain carries TRBV6-5 and TRBJ1-5; TRBD1 aligns across 7 bases. J was trimmed by 5 bases and V by 6 bases; bases with no gene match: 7. The CDR3 runs to 14 residues. Per germline, CDR1 MNHEY and CDR2 SVGAGI. This CDR3 is CASRVAGGDQPQHF. The CDR3 DNA reads TGTGCCAGCAGGGTGGCAGGGGGGGATCAGCCCCAGCATTTT.

The gene calls are TRBV5-1 and TRBJ2-7; D gene unclear. The germline V and J ends were trimmed by 4 bases and 7 bases, with 12 bases remaining between them. The V gene's germline CDR1 is SGHRS and CDR2 YFSETQ. This CDR3 has 12 amino acids. Written as DNA, the CDR3 is TGCGCCAGCAGCCAACACCCCGAGGAGCAGTACTTC. Its protein is CASSQHPEEQYF.

This chain joins TRBV7-9 and TRBJ2-3, with TRBD1 identical over 7 bases. V was pared by 5 bases and J by 1 base, with 6 bases of the junction left unmatched. This CDR3 is built from 15 residues. From germline, CDR1 is SEHNR and CDR2 FQNEAQ (reference sequence). The CDR3 bases are TGTGCCAGCAGCCCTACCGGGACAGGCACAGATACGCAGTATTTT. Protein product: CASSPTGTGTDTQYF.

The chain employs TRBV7-9 and TRBJ2-7, with D uncertain. The V gene's germline CDR1 is SEHNR and CDR2 FQNEAQ (reference sequence). This CDR3 has 13 residues. V was clipped by 4 bases and J by 3 bases, with 10 bases between them. The CDR3 reads CASSSDGHYEQYF. The CDR3 nucleotides are TGTGCCAGCAGCTCGGACGGTCACTACGAGCAGTACTTC. The complete variable domain, with remaining parts taken from reference TRBV7-9 and TRBJ2-7, reads DTGVSQNPRHKITKRGQNVTFRCDPISEHNRLYWYRQTLGQGPEFLTYFQNEAQLEKSRLLSDRFSAERPKGSFSTLEIQRTEQGDSAMYLCASSSDGHYEQYFGPGTRLTVT.

The chain combines TRBV15 with TRBJ1-1, with D possibly being TRBD1 (6 bases). The germline gives CDR1 LNHNV, CDR2 YYDKDF (reference sequence). V was cut by 8 bases and J by 3 bases, with 13 bases left in between. This CDR3 spans 13 amino acids. CDR3 sequence: CATGHREDTEAFF. Written as DNA, the CDR3 is TGTGCCACCGGACACAGGGAAGACACTGAAGCTTTCTTT.

V gene TRBV7-9 combines with J gene TRBJ2-4; 8 nucleotides line up with TRBD2. Germline V gene sequence: CDR1 SEHNR, CDR2 FQNEAQ (reference sequence). This CDR3 spans 15 amino acids. J gave up 8 bases and V 3 bases, and 9 bases lay outside the gene matches. The CDR3 DNA follows: TGTGCCAGCAGCTTTCCCCCGGGAGGGGGGCACATTCAGTACTTC. Translating gives CASSFPPGGGHIQYF.

This sequence joins TRBV25-1 and TRBJ1-2; D possibly corresponds to TRBD1 (5 bases). Germline CDR1 is MGHDK and CDR2 is SYGVNS. This CDR3 has 14 amino acids. Deletions cut 6 bases from V and 2 bases from J, with 13 bases between. In DNA form, the CDR3 reads TGTGCCAGCAGCGATTCTGCAGGGAACTATGGCTACACCTTC. Amino acids: CASSDSAGNYGYTF.

V is TRBV11-2 and J is TRBJ2-1; TRBD2 is a possible D gene (7 bases). Germline assignment: CDR1 SGHAT and CDR2 FQNNGV. The ends were cut back, 6 bases at V and 6 bases at J, with 18 bases in the middle. This CDR3 is built from 15 residues. The CDR3 here is CASRGLGGRGNEQFF. In nucleotides, the CDR3 is TGTGCCAGCAGAGGACTCGGGGGGCGTGGCAATGAGCAGTTCTTC.